This T cell receptor (beta chain) was observed in a study of blood T cells in healthy people across ages. The J segment lost 6 bases and the V segment lost 5 bases, leaving 11 bases of the junction unmatched. Germline CDR1 is DFQATT and CDR2 is SNEGSKA (reference sequence). This CDR3 region has 14 residues. Primers used in a second PCR of about 7 to 12 cycles were a sample-barcoded 5' primer and a J-beta primer mix. MiXCR, run by TCRdb on the 5' RACE reads, gives a single entry per CDR3 protein. The sample lists 700,000 or so distinct CDR3 sequences, around 43% occurring once. This clonotype has a handful of counts.

This chain uses TRBV20-1 with TRBJ2-7; 9 nucleotides line up with TRBD1. This receptor was obtained from a man older than 75 in good health. The specimen was blood. The CDR3 sequence: CSASLAGTGLEQYF. CDR3 nucleotide sequence: TGCAGTGCTTCACTTGCCGGGACAGGGCTCGAGCAGTACTTC.